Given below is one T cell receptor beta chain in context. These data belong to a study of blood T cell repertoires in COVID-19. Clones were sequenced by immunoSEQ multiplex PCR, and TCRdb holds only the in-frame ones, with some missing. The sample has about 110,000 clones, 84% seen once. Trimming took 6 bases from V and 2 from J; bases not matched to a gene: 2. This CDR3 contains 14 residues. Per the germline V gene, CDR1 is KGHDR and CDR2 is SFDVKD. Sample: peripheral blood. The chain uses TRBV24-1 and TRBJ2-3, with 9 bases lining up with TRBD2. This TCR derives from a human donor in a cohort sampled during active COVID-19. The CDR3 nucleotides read TGTGCCACCAGTCTAGCGGGACTCACAGATACGCAGTATTTT. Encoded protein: CATSLAGLTDTQYF.